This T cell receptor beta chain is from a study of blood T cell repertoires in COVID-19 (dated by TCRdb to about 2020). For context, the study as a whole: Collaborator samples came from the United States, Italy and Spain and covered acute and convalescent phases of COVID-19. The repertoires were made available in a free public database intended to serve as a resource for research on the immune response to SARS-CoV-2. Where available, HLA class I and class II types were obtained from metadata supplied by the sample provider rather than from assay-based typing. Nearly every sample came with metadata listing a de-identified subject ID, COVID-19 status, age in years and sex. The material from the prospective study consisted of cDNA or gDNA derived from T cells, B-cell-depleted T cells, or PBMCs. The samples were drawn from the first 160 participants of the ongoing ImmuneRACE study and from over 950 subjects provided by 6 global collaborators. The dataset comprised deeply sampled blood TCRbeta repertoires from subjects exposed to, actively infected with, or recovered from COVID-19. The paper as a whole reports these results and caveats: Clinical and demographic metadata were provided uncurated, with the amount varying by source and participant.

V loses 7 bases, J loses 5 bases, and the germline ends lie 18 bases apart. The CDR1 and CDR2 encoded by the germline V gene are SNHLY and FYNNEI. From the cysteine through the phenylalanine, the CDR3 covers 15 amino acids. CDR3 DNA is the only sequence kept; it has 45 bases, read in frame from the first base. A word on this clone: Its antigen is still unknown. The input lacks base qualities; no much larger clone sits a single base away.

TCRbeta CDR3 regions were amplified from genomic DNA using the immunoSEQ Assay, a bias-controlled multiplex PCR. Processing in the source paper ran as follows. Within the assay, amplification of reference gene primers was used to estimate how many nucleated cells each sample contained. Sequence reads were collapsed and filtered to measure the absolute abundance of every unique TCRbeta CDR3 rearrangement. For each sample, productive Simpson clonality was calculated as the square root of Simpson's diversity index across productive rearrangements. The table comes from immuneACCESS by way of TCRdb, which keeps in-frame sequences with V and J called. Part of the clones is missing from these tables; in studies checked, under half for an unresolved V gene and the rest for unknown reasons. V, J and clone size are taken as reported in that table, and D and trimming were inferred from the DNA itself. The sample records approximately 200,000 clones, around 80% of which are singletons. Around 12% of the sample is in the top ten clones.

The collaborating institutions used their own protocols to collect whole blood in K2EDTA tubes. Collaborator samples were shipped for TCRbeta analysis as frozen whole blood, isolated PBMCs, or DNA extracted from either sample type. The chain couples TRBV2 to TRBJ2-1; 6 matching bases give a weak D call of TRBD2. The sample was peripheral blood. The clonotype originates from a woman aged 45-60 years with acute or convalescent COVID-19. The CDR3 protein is CASTGTGERNNEQFF. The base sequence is TGTGCCAGCACTGGAACGGGGGAGAGAAACAATGAGCAGTTCTTC.